One and the same sample provided the 28 T cell receptor beta chains below, sequenced in a study of cytomegalovirus exposure and HLA in healthy donors. Amplification used 60 Vbeta primers and 13 Jbeta primers. Using immunoSEQ multiplex PCR, the repertoire was profiled, and TCRdb retains in-frame clones only, with some absent. Among approximately 190,000 clones listed, over 70% were seen once. The sample comprised PBMCs. The origin of the receptors is a man aged 40-55 years in good health and CMV-seropositive.

The chain uses TRBV7-9 and TRBJ2-5; 7 nucleotides match TRBD1. This CDR3 has 15 amino acids. Germline-derived CDR1 and CDR2 are SEHNR and FQNEAQ (reference sequence). Trimming took 2 bases from V and 1 from J; bases not matched to a gene: 4. The CDR3 coding sequence is TGTGCCAGCAGCTTAATACAGGGGCGCCAAGAGACCCAGTACTTC. It specifies CASSLIQGRQETQYF.

This clone was observed a single time. The rearrangement uses TRBV19 and TRBJ1-2; the D is unclear. Trimming stripped 3 bases from V and 3 bases from J, with 14 bases between. Germline assignment: CDR1 LNHDA and CDR2 SQIVND (reference sequence). The CDR3 contains 15 residues. The CDR3 protein is CASSIEADPYYGYTF. The DNA for the CDR3 is TGTGCCAGTAGTATCGAGGCAGACCCTTACTATGGCTACACCTTC.

This clone has just one count. The chain links TRBV5-1 to TRBJ1-5; 7 bases match TRBD1. The CDR3 is 15 residues long. The germline V gene encodes CDR1 SGHRS and CDR2 YFSETQ. After removal of 0 bases from V and 3 bases from J, the junction contained 3 bases not matched to a gene. CDR3 in DNA: TGCGCCAGCAGCTTGGGGGGACAGACCAATCAGCCCCAGCATTTT. Translating it yields CASSLGGQTNQPQHF.

Only a few counts were recorded for this clone. The gene calls are TRBV4-3 and TRBJ2-7; 8 nucleotides align to TRBD1. Germline values: CDR1 LGHNA, CDR2 YSLEER. Trimming removed 0 bases from V and 6 bases from J; junction bases left unmatched: 7. The CDR3 contains 15 residues. CDR3 bases: TGCGCCAGCAGCCAAGATTCGGGACAGGCTGGCGAGCAGTACTTC. Its translation: CASSQDSGQAGEQYF.

In this sample, this clone turned up once. J is TRBJ2-3 and V is TRBV29-1; TRBD2 aligns across 7 bases. This CDR3 spans 14 amino acids. Germline values: CDR1 SQVTM, CDR2 ANQGSEA. The V gene end was trimmed by 5 bases and the J gene end by 6 bases; junction bases not matched to a gene: 11. The CDR3 protein is CSVPEGGRTDTQYF. In nucleotides, the CDR3 is TGCAGCGTTCCCGAGGGCGGGAGAACCGATACGCAGTATTTT.

This clone was picked up a small number of times. V is TRBV14 and J is TRBJ1-1; 7 bases are shared with TRBD1. The V gene's germline CDR1 is SGHDN and CDR2 FVKESK. V was pared by 0 bases and J by 3 bases, with 4 bases of the junction left unmatched. The CDR3 contains 15 residues. The CDR3 region is CASSQDWTGHTEAFF. In nucleotides, the CDR3 is TGTGCCAGCAGCCAAGATTGGACAGGACACACTGAAGCTTTCTTT.

As for this clone: One end of the junction varies from germline; a read error may be responsible. V usage is TRBV11-2 and J usage is TRBJ2-3; no firm D call. CDR1 is SGHAT, CDR2 FQNNGV, per germline. The CDR3 consists of 15 residues. The CDR3 DNA reads TGTGCCAGCAGCTTAGGAGTATTACTTTTAGATGCGCAGTATTTT. Protein product: CASSLGVLLLDAQYF.

The chain employs TRBV11-2 and TRBJ2-7; no definite D call. V lost 4 bases and J 4 bases, leaving 14 bases between the germline ends. The germline CDR1 and CDR2 sequences are SGHAT and FQNNGV. The CDR3 covers 14 residues. Written as DNA, the CDR3 is TGTGCCAGCAGCTCTCGTTCGGTTTCATACGAGCAGTACTTC. Encoded protein: CASSSRSVSYEQYF. The whole variable domain, filled in from reference TRBV11-2 and TRBJ2-7, reads EAGVAQSPRYKIIEKRQSVAFWCNPISGHATLYWYQQILGQGPKLLIQFQNNGVVDDSQLPKDRFSAERLKGVDSTLKIQPAKLEDSAVYLCASSSRSVSYEQYFGPGTRLTVT.

The rearrangement joins TRBV10-1 to TRBJ1-4, with 9 bases matching TRBD1. CDR1 is WNHNN, CDR2 SYGVQD, per germline (reference sequence). The CDR3 is 16 amino acids. Unmatched junction bases numbered 5, after V lost 3 bases and J lost 3 bases. In DNA, the CDR3 is TGCGCCAGCAGTGAACAGGGGGCAGGAGCTAATGAAAAACTGTTTTTT. This gives the protein CASSEQGAGANEKLFF.

The rearrangement joins TRBV19 to TRBJ2-7, with 9 bases fitting TRBD1. This CDR3 is built from 17 residues. In germline, CDR1 is LNHDA, CDR2 SQIVND (reference sequence). J gave up 4 bases and V 3 bases, and 13 bases lay outside the gene matches. The CDR3 is CASSILPGQGRRYEQYF. The DNA for the CDR3 is TGTGCCAGTAGTATCTTACCGGGACAGGGAAGAAGGTACGAGCAGTACTTC.

The V and J genes are TRBV19 and TRBJ1-1; 10 nucleotides line up with TRBD1. CDR1 LNHDA and CDR2 SQIVND come from the germline V gene (reference sequence). Unmatched junction bases numbered 13, after V lost 8 bases and J lost 7 bases. This CDR3 is 15 amino acids long. The CDR3 spells CASSDRGRAIGEAFF. Written as DNA, the CDR3 is TGTGCCAGTTCTGACAGGGGGCGGGCGATTGGTGAAGCTTTCTTT.

The chain links TRBV12-5 to TRBJ1-2; 10 nucleotides align to TRBD1. This CDR3 has 13 residues. Germline CDR1 reads LGHNT; CDR2 reads FRNRAP. V trimming: 6 bases; J trimming: 7 bases; junction bases outside the gene matches: 5. The CDR3 loop is CASGGQGRSGYTF. As DNA, the CDR3 is TGTGCTAGTGGGGGACAGGGGCGCTCTGGCTACACCTTC.

The chain has TRBV19 and TRBJ1-2; 8 bases are shared with TRBD1. Germline V gene data show CDR1 as LNHDA and CDR2 as SQIVND (reference sequence). The V and J ends lost 3 bases and 1 base, in that order; junction bases with no gene match: 7. The CDR3 has 16 amino acids. The CDR3 spells CASSIQTTGDNYGYTF. The DNA for the CDR3 is TGTGCCAGTAGTATCCAAACGACAGGGGATAACTATGGCTACACCTTC.

The chain couples TRBV7-2 to TRBJ2-2; D ambiguous. The ends were cut back, 5 bases at V and 4 bases at J, with 8 bases in the middle. The CDR3 is made up of 13 amino acids. Germline values: CDR1 SGHTA, CDR2 FQGNSA. The CDR3 DNA follows: TGTGCCAGCAGCCGCGATCCCACCGGGGAGCTGTTTTTT. This gives the protein CASSRDPTGELFF.

This sequence joins TRBV7-9 and TRBJ1-1; 7 bases agree with TRBD1. The CDR3 totals 12 residues. After removal of 5 bases from V and 7 bases from J, the junction contained 4 bases not matched to a gene. The V gene's germline CDR1 is SEHNR and CDR2 FQNEAQ (reference sequence). CDR3 protein: CASSDQGVEAFF. CDR3 DNA sequence: TGTGCCAGCAGCGATCAGGGGGTTGAAGCTTTCTTT. The entire variable domain, with the rest obtained from reference TRBV7-9 and TRBJ1-1, is as follows: DTGVSQNPRHKITKRGQNVTFRCDPISEHNRLYWYRQTLGQGPEFLTYFQNEAQLEKSRLLSDRFSAERPKGSFSTLEIQRTEQGDSAMYLCASSDQGVEAFFGQGTRLTVV.

The V call is TRBV15, the J call TRBJ2-3; 8 bases match TRBD2. CDR3 size: 17 residues. CDR1 LNHNV and CDR2 YYDKDF come from the germline V gene (reference sequence). V lost 1 base to trimming and J lost 2 bases; unmatched junction nucleotides: 8. The CDR3 nucleotides read TGTGCCACCAGCAGAGGAAGGCGGGAGGCCCCCACAGATACGCAGTATTTT. Residues: CATSRGRREAPTDTQYF.

The chain employs TRBV9 and TRBJ2-7; TRBD1 matches 10 bases. V shed 3 bases and J 7 bases; nucleotides not matched to a gene: 10. The length of the CDR3 is 15 residues. Germline V gene sequence: CDR1 SGDLS, CDR2 YYNGEE. The DNA for the CDR3 is TGTGCCAGCAGCGACCGGGACAGGGGACCCCGGGAGCAGTACTTC. It specifies CASSDRDRGPREQYF.

The J gene is TRBJ2-2, the V gene TRBV9, with 10 bases matching TRBD2. With 5 bases clipped from V and 1 base from J, the junction kept 8 bases outside the gene matches. The CDR3 spans 17 residues. Germline CDR1 SGDLS, CDR2 YYNGEE. The CDR3 loop reads CASSDPGLAVNTGELFF. CDR3 nucleotide sequence: TGTGCCAGCAGTGACCCTGGACTAGCGGTGAACACCGGGGAGCTGTTTTTT.

V is TRBV9 and J is TRBJ2-7, with a possible D match to TRBD1 (7 bases). Germline CDR1 and CDR2: SGDLS and YYNGEE. There are 15 residues in the CDR3. V was cut by 2 bases and J by 1 base, with 13 bases left in between. This chain's CDR3 is CASSVSGGNSYEQYF. The CDR3 DNA follows: TGTGCCAGCAGCGTCTCAGGGGGGAATTCCTACGAGCAGTACTTC.

This chain joins TRBV2 and TRBJ2-3; 11 bases fit TRBD1. Trimming took 7 bases from V and 4 from J; bases not matched to a gene: 4. CDR1 SNHLY and CDR2 FYNNEI come from the germline V gene. The CDR3 extends over 14 amino acids. CDR3 region: CASKGTGGSDTQYF. The CDR3 nucleotides read TGTGCCAGCAAAGGGACAGGGGGGTCAGATACGCAGTATTTT.

The CDR3 sequence: CASTGSRETQYF. DNA of the CDR3: TGTGCCAGCACCGGAAGCAGGGAGACCCAGTACTTC. The rearrangement joins TRBV2 to TRBJ2-5; no clear D. This CDR3 is 12 amino acids long. V was clipped by 7 bases and J by 5 bases, with 11 bases between them. Germline V lookup: CDR1 SNHLY, CDR2 FYNNEI.

This clone has a handful of counts. The chain joins TRBV4-2 to TRBJ2-7; weak D call: TRBD2 (5 bases). Trimming pared 1 base from V and 2 bases from J, leaving 9 bases between. Germline lookup yields CDR1 LGHNA and CDR2 YNFKEQ. The CDR3 loop spans 14 amino acids. The CDR3 sequence is CASSQGRGPYEQYF. DNA for the CDR3: TGTGCCAGCAGCCAAGGCCGGGGTCCCTACGAGCAGTACTTC.

This clone came up a few times. The V call is TRBV7-8, the J call TRBJ1-2; perhaps TRBD1 as D (6 bases). The CDR3 consists of 13 residues. Per the germline V gene, CDR1 is SGHVS and CDR2 is FQNEAQ. Between the trimmed V and J ends, which lost 3 bases and 6 bases, there was a span of 11 bases. The CDR3 here is CASSLEYRDGYTF. DNA for the CDR3: TGTGCCAGCAGCTTGGAATACAGGGATGGCTACACCTTC.

The chain links TRBV13 to TRBJ1-2, with TRBD1 matching 8 bases. Germline loops: CDR1 PRHDT, CDR2 FYEKMQ (reference sequence). The CDR3 runs to 14 residues. V was clipped by 4 bases and J by 5 bases; unmatched bases: 6. Here the CDR3 reads CASSSQGEGYGYTF. CDR3 sequence (DNA): TGTGCCAGCAGCTCACAGGGGGAGGGGTATGGCTACACCTTC.

The CDR3 DNA reads as TGTGCCAGCAGCCCGCCTCCTTCTAGCGGAGTAGGCCGGGAGCAGTACTTC. As protein: CASSPPPSSGVGREQYF. The chain combines TRBV7-2 with TRBJ2-7, with 7 bases lining up with TRBD2. V dropped 5 bases and J dropped 7; count of bases not matched to a gene: 20. Germline assignment: CDR1 SGHTA and CDR2 FQGNSA. The CDR3 is made up of 17 amino acids.

This clone is a singleton in its sample. V usage is TRBV30 and J usage is TRBJ1-5; D remains ambiguous. The ends were cut back, 2 bases at V and 1 base at J, with 24 bases in the middle. Germline V gene sequence: CDR1 GTSNPN, CDR2 SVGIG (reference sequence). This CDR3 has 19 residues. The DNA of the CDR3 is TGTGCCTGGAGTCCTAGCCCTCCGGGATTGTTACAGAGCAATCAGCCCCAGCATTTT. Its protein product is CAWSPSPPGLLQSNQPQHF.

This CDR3 is CASSLGQSSGANVLTF. As DNA, the CDR3 is TGCGCCAGCAGCCTAGGACAGAGCTCTGGGGCCAACGTCCTGACTTTC. This chain joins TRBV10-1 and TRBJ2-6; D perhaps matches TRBD1 (6 bases). Germline assignment: CDR1 WNHNN and CDR2 SYGVQD (reference sequence). This CDR3 is 16 amino acids long. V was trimmed by 6 bases and J by 0 bases, leaving 12 bases between them.

This clone was seen a single time. The sample contains more than one DNA sequence encoding this CDR3. This chain links TRBV6-6 with TRBJ1-2, with D possibly matching TRBD1 (6 bases). The V end was cut by 0 bases, the J end by 6 bases, with 8 bases between. CDR3 length equals 13 residues. The germline V gene encodes CDR1 MNHNY and CDR2 SVGAGI (reference sequence). The CDR3 DNA follows: TGTGCCAGCAGTTACTCAGGGGGTGATGGCTACACCTTC. It translates to CASSYSGGDGYTF.